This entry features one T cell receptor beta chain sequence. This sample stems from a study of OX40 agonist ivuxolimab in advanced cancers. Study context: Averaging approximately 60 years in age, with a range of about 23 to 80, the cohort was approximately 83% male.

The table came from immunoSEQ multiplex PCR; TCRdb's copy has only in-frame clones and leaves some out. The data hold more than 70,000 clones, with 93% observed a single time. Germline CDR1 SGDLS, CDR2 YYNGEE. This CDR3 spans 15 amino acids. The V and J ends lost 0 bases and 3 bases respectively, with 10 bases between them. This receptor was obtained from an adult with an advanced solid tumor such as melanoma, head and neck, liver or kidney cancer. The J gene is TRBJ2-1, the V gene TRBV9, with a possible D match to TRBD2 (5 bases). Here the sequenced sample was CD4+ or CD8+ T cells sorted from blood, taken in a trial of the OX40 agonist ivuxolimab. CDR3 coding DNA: TGTGCCAGCAGCGTAGTAAGCGGAGACTACAATGAGCAGTTCTTC. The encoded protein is CASSVVSGDYNEQFF.